The source of this T cell receptor (beta chain) is a study of T cell changes during pregnancy in multiple sclerosis. The V gene's germline CDR1 is SGHAT and CDR2 FQNNGV. This CDR3 is built from 16 residues. V was pared by 5 bases and J by 6 bases, with 20 bases between. Method: immunoSEQ multiplex PCR; TCRdb's copy keeps in-frame clones and lacks some. Of about 69,000 clones listed, about 91% are singletons. This sequence was found in a female donor in good health, enrolled as a control in a pregnancy study. This specimen consisted of CD4+ T cells from peripheral blood mononuclear cells, obtained in the third trimester of pregnancy. The chain joins TRBV11-2 to TRBJ1-5; D is possibly TRBD1 (5 bases). Here the CDR3 DNA reads TGTGCCAGCAGCAAACGGGGGGGGTGGGACCCTCAGCCCCAGCATTTT. Translated: CASSKRGGWDPQPQHF.